Following are 14 T cell receptor beta chains from one sample sequenced in a study of OX40 agonist ivuxolimab in advanced cancers. Only in-frame clones appear in the TCRdb table, and some are missing; sequencing was by immunoSEQ multiplex PCR. The table includes about 69,000 clones, about 85% detected once. The sequencing used CD4+ or CD8+ T cells sorted from blood, collected in a trial of the OX40 agonist ivuxolimab. All receptors come from an adult with an advanced solid tumor such as melanoma, head and neck, liver or kidney cancer.

This chain connects TRBV30 to TRBJ2-5; 8 nucleotides match TRBD1. The junction had 5 bases not matched to a gene; V was cut back by 1 base and J by 1 base. Germline V gene lookup returns CDR1 GTSNPN and CDR2 SVGIG (reference sequence). This CDR3 is 15 amino acids long. This CDR3 reads CAWSGTGLVQETQYF. The CDR3 DNA is TGTGCCTGGAGTGGGACAGGGTTGGTCCAAGAGACCCAGTACTTC.

This rearrangement joins TRBV6-5 to TRBJ2-7; D perhaps matches TRBD1 (5 bases). Germline V gives CDR1 MNHEY, CDR2 SVGAGI. This CDR3 region has 15 residues. V was clipped by 6 bases and J by 7 bases, with 22 bases between them. CDR3 sequence: CASSNPRQGLREQYF. CDR3 bases: TGTGCCAGCAGCAACCCCCGGCAGGGTTTAAGGGAGCAGTACTTC.

The J gene is TRBJ2-1, the V gene TRBV30, with D possibly matching TRBD2 (6 bases). The V gene lost 1 base and the J gene lost 2 bases, with 12 bases spanning the gap. The CDR3 sequence is 15 residues long. Germline-derived CDR1 and CDR2 are GTSNPN and SVGIG (reference sequence). CDR3 region: CAWSAGTSTYNEQFF. CDR3 coding DNA: TGTGCCTGGAGTGCCGGGACTTCGACCTACAATGAGCAGTTCTTC.

The chain joins TRBV28 to TRBJ2-3; D is uncertain. Germline V gene sequence: CDR1 MDHEN, CDR2 SYDVKM. This CDR3 spans 15 amino acids. Deletions cut 4 bases from V and 0 bases from J, with 11 bases between. This CDR3 is CASSSPVGSTDTQYF. The CDR3 DNA sequence: TGTGCCAGCAGTTCCCCCGTGGGCAGCACAGATACGCAGTATTTT.

This clone has just a few counts. At one of its ends the junction is not consistent with the germline gene, which may arise from a read error. The chain links TRBV13 to TRBJ2-3, with D possibly being TRBD1 (5 bases). CDR3 size: 15 residues. Germline assignment: CDR1 PRHDT and CDR2 FYEKMQ (reference sequence). The CDR3 DNA is TGTGCCAGCAACTTAGTAGGGGTGGGGACAGATACGCAGTATTTT. It is translated as CASNLVGVGTDTQYF.

The table lists this clone with a few counts. V is TRBV18 and J is TRBJ2-7; D is unresolved. Germline-derived CDR1 and CDR2 are KGHSH and LQKENI. The V gene lost 4 bases and the J gene lost 2 bases, with 12 bases spanning the gap. The CDR3 sequence is 14 residues long. The CDR3 nucleotides read TGTGCCAGCTCACGGGCGGCCCAGACCTACGAGCAGTACTTC. As protein: CASSRAAQTYEQYF.

This rearrangement joins TRBV12-5 to TRBJ2-3; 13 bases fit TRBD2. V shed 6 bases and J 2 bases; nucleotides not matched to a gene: 5. The CDR3 runs 16 residues. Germline lookup yields CDR1 LGHNT and CDR2 FRNRAP. CDR3 coding DNA: TGTGCTAGTGGGTATGGGACTAGCGGGACCACAGATACGCAGTATTTT. Translating gives CASGYGTSGTTDTQYF.

Only a few counts were recorded for this clone. V is TRBV18 and J is TRBJ1-2; 8 positions match TRBD1. Looked up from germline, CDR1 is KGHSH and CDR2 is LQKENI. The CDR3 consists of 12 residues. V trimming: 3 bases; J trimming: 8 bases; junction bases outside the gene matches: 2. This CDR3 reads CASSPTGEGYTF. In DNA, the CDR3 is TGTGCCAGCTCACCGACAGGGGAGGGCTACACCTTC.

A few counts support this clone. The rearrangement uses TRBV9 and TRBJ2-2; no definite D call. V was cut by 4 bases and J by 0 bases, with 10 bases left in between. Germline assignment: CDR1 SGDLS and CDR2 YYNGEE. CDR3 length: 15 amino acids. CDR3 coding DNA: TGTGCCAGCAGCTTTTCAGCCTCGAACACCGGGGAGCTGTTTTTT. Encoded protein: CASSFSASNTGELFF.

This chain links TRBV12-5 with TRBJ2-3, with 8 bases lining up with TRBD1. The CDR3 extends over 19 amino acids. V was clipped by 5 bases and J by 0 bases; unmatched bases: 16. The V gene's germline CDR1 is LGHNT and CDR2 FRNRAP. CDR3 sequence: CASGPRDRSAGYSTDTQYF. The CDR3 nucleotides read TGTGCTAGTGGTCCCCGGGACAGGTCCGCTGGTTATAGCACAGATACGCAGTATTTT. The variable domain in full, completed from reference TRBV12-5 and TRBJ2-3, reads DARVTQTPRHKVTEMGQEVTMRCQPILGHNTVFWYRQTMMQGLELLAYFRNRAPLDDSGMPKDRFSAEMPDATLATLKIQPSEPRDSAVYFCASGPRDRSAGYSTDTQYFGPGTRLTVL.

The chain is built from TRBV5-1 and TRBJ1-1; 8 positions agree with TRBD1. The CDR3 is 15 amino acids. Trimming removed 4 bases from V and 2 bases from J; junction bases left unmatched: 7. Germline V gene sequence: CDR1 SGHRS, CDR2 YFSETQ. CDR3 amino acids: CASSPGQVGNTEAFF. CDR3 nucleotides: TGCGCCAGCAGCCCGGGACAGGTCGGAAACACTGAAGCTTTCTTT. Using reference TRBV5-1 and TRBJ1-1 for the parts outside the CDR3, the full variable domain is KAGVTQTPRYLIKTRGQQVTLSCSPISGHRSVSWYQQTPGQGLQFLFEYFSETQRNKGNFPGRFSGRQFSNSRSEMNVSTLELGDSALYLCASSPGQVGNTEAFFGQGTRLTVV.

The V and J genes are TRBV19 and TRBJ1-4, with TRBD1 matching 7 bases. CDR1 and CDR2 (germline): LNHDA, SQIVND (reference sequence). CDR3 length: 15 amino acids. With V trimmed by 10 bases and J by 5 bases, 13 bases remained unmatched. The chain's CDR3 is CATADGRGRNEKLFF. Here the CDR3 DNA reads TGTGCCACTGCGGACGGAAGGGGGCGGAATGAAAAACTGTTTTTT. Filled out from reference TRBV19 and TRBJ1-4, the complete variable domain reads DGGITQSPKYLFRKEGQNVTLSCEQNLNHDAMYWYRQDPGQGLRLIYYSQIVNDFQKGDIAEGYSVSREKKESFPLTVTSAQKNPTAFYLCATADGRGRNEKLFFGSGTQLSVL.

V gene TRBV6-1 combines with J gene TRBJ1-3; TRBD1 matches 8 bases. Losses at the gene ends were 2 bases for V and 10 bases for J; bases not matched to a gene: 10. Germline V gene data show CDR1 as MNHNS and CDR2 as SASEGT. The CDR3 loop spans 15 amino acids. Written as DNA, the CDR3 is TGTGCCAGCAGTGAAAGCCGACAGGGGCTCAAAACCATATATTTT. Translated: CASSESRQGLKTIYF.

V is TRBV15 and J is TRBJ1-1; D ambiguous. The CDR3 totals 14 residues. Per germline, CDR1 LNHNV and CDR2 YYDKDF (reference sequence). V was cut by 1 base and J by 6 bases, with 12 bases left in between. Here the CDR3 DNA reads TGTGCCACCAGCAGAGTGAGGGCTACCTCTGAAGCTTTCTTT. Translating gives CATSRVRATSEAFF.